This entry lists 5 T cell receptor beta chains sequenced from one sample in a study of OX40 agonist ivuxolimab in advanced cancers. Sequencing used immunoSEQ multiplex PCR; TCRdb keeps in-frame clones, though not all of them. The repertoire has approximately 52,000 clones, about 84% of them found once; the top ten carry less than 5%. This specimen consisted of CD4+ or CD8+ T cells sorted from blood, obtained in a trial of the OX40 agonist ivuxolimab. The receptors shown here come from an adult with an advanced solid tumor such as melanoma, head and neck, liver or kidney cancer.

The rearrangement joins TRBV11-1 to TRBJ2-5; D may match TRBD1 or TRBD2 (6 bases each). The CDR3 extends over 14 amino acids. The V gene's germline CDR1 is SGHAT and CDR2 FQDESV (reference sequence). The V and J ends lost 1 base and 5 bases respectively, with 11 bases between them. CDR3: CASSLEGGPETQYF. Here the CDR3 DNA reads TGTGCCAGCAGCTTAGAGGGGGGCCCGGAGACCCAGTACTTC.

DNA of the CDR3: TGTGCCAGCAGCTTTAACTATGGCTACACCTTC. Protein: CASSFNYGYTF. The V and J genes are TRBV11-2 and TRBJ1-2; no reliable D call. Trimming left V 3 bases short and J 1 base short, with 0 bases between. CDR1 and CDR2 from the germline V gene are SGHAT and FQNNGV. CDR3 length: 11 residues.

This chain connects TRBV7-3 to TRBJ1-2; no firm D call. The germline gives CDR1 SGHTA, CDR2 FQGTGA. The CDR3 spans 13 residues. The V and J ends lost 5 bases and 8 bases respectively, with 15 bases between them. The chain's CDR3 is CASSPQEGGGYTF. The CDR3 coding sequence is TGTGCCAGCAGCCCCCAAGAAGGCGGGGGCTACACCTTC.

This clone has a handful of counts. J is TRBJ2-3 and V is TRBV6-1; 13 nucleotides match TRBD2. V shed 4 bases, J shed 6 bases, and the junction held 7 bases outside the gene matches. Germline CDR1 MNHNS, CDR2 SASEGT. This CDR3 contains 16 residues. CDR3 sequence (DNA): TGTGCCAGCAGTGTACACGGGACTAGCGGGGTTGATACGCAGTATTTT. It encodes CASSVHGTSGVDTQYF.

V and J are TRBV28 and TRBJ2-1; unclear D gene. Germline V gene lookup returns CDR1 MDHEN and CDR2 SYDVKM. The CDR3 runs 14 residues. Trimming stripped 2 bases from V and 8 bases from J, with 13 bases between. CDR3: CASSLVGLDHEQFF. DNA of the CDR3: TGTGCCAGCAGTTTAGTTGGTCTGGACCATGAGCAGTTCTTC.